This T cell receptor beta chain was retrieved from a study of response to subunit inactivated influenza vaccine. In its sample, this clonotype was seen a few times. Its cognate antigen is unknown. One entry per CDR3 protein, called by TCRdb with MiXCR from the RT-PCR reads. The data show under 850,000 distinct CDR3 sequences, with roughly 18% seen just once and roughly a tenth held by the top ten. Broader study findings: A suggestion made by the authors is that each seasonal influenza vaccination recruits few new T cells.

J lost 13 bases, V lost 4 bases, and 7 bases had no gene match. Germline V gene lookup returns CDR1 SGHRS and CDR2 YFSETQ. CDR3 length: 12 amino acids. The receptor was derived from a man aged 50 to 60 who received an inactivated influenza vaccine. The sequenced sample was PBMCs from blood, obtained about 5 days after vaccination. The chain is built from TRBV5-1 and TRBJ2-1; 8 nucleotides line up with TRBD1. CDR3 sequence reads: CASSLGQGAQFF. The CDR3 DNA reads TGCGCCAGCAGCCTCGGCCAGGGGGCACAGTTCTTC.